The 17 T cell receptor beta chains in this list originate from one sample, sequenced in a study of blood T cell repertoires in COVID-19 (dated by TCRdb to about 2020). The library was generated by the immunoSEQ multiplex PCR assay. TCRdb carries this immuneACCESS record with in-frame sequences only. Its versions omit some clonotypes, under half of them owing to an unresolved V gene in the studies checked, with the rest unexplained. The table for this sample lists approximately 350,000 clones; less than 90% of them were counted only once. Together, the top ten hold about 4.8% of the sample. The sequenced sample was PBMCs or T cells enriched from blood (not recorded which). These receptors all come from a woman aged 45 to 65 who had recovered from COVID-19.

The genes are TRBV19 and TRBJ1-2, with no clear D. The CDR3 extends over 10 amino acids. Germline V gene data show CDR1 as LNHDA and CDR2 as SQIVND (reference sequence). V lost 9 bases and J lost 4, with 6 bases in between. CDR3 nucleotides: TGTGCCAGCCGAGCCTATGGCTACACCTTC. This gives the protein CASRAYGYTF. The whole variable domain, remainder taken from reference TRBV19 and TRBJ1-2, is DGGITQSPKYLFRKEGQNVTLSCEQNLNHDAMYWYRQDPGQGLRLIYYSQIVNDFQKGDIAEGYSVSREKKESFPLTVTSAQKNPTAFYLCASRAYGYTFGSGTRLTVV.

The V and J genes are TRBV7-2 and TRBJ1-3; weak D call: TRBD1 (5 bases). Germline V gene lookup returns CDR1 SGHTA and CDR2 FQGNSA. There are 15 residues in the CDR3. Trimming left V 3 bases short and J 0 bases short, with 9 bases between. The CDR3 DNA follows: TGTGCCAGCAGCTTGTCGGGGGGCTCTGGAAACACCATATATTTT. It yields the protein CASSLSGGSGNTIYF.

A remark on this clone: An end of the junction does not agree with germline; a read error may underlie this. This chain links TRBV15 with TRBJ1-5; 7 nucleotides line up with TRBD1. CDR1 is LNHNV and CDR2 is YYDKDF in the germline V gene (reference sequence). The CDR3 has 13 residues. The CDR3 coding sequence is TGTGCCACCGGCAGGGGGAGGGATCAGCCCCAGCATTTT. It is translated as CATGRGRDQPQHF.

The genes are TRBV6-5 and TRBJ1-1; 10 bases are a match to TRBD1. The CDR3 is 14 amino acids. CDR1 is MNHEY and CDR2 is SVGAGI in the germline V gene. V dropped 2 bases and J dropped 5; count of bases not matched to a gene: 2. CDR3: CASSYDRGPTEAFF. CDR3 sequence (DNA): TGTGCCAGCAGTTACGACAGGGGGCCTACTGAAGCTTTCTTT.

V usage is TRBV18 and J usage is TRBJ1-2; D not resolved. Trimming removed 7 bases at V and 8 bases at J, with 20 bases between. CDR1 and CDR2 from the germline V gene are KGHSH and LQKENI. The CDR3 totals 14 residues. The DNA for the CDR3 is TGTGCCAGCTATCTAGAACCCCTTGCGGGCGGCTACACCTTC. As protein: CASYLEPLAGGYTF.

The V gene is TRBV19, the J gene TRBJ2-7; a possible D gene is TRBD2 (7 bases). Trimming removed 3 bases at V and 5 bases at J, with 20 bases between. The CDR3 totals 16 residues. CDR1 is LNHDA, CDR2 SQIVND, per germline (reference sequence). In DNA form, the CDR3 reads TGTGCCAGTAGTATTGGTACGGGGGGCGTAGGAAACGAGCAGTACTTC. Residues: CASSIGTGGVGNEQYF.

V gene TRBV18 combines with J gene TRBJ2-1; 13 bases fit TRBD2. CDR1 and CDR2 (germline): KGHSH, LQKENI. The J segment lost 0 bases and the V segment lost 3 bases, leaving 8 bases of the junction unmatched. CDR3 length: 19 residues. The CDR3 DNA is TGTGCCAGCTCACCCCCGGGACTAGCGGGACTGACCTCCTACAATGAGCAGTTCTTC. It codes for CASSPPGLAGLTSYNEQFF.

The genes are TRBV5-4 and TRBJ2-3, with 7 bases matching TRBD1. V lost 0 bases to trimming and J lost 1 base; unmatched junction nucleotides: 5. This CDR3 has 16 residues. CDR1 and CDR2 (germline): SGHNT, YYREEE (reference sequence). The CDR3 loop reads CASSLGGGRGTDTQYF. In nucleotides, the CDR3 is TGTGCCAGCAGCTTGGGAGGGGGCCGGGGCACAGATACGCAGTATTTT.

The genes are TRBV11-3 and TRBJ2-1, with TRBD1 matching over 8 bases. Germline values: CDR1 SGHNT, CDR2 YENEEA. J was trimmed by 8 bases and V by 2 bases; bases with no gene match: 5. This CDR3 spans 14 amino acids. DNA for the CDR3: TGTGCCAGCAGCTTACAGGGGGCTAAGGATGAGCAGTTCTTC. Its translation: CASSLQGAKDEQFF. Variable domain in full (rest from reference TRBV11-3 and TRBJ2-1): EAGVVQSPRYKIIEKKQPVAFWCNPISGHNTLYWYLQNLGQGPELLIRYENEEAVDDSQLPKDRFSAERLKGVDSTLKIQPAELGDSAVYLCASSLQGAKDEQFFGPGTRLTVL.

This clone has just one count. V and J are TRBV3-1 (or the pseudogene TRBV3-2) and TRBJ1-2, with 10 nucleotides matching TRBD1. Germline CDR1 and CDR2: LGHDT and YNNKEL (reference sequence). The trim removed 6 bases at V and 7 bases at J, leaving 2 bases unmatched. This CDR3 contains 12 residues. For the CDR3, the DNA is TGTGCCAGCAGGACAGGGGGCTTTGGCTACACCTTC. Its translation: CASRTGGFGYTF.

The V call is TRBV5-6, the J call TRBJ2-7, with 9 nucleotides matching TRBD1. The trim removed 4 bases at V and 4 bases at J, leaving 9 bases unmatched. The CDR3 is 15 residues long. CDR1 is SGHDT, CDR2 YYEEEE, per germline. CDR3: CASSGGQGVQYEQYF. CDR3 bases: TGTGCCAGCAGCGGGGGACAGGGTGTTCAATACGAGCAGTACTTC.

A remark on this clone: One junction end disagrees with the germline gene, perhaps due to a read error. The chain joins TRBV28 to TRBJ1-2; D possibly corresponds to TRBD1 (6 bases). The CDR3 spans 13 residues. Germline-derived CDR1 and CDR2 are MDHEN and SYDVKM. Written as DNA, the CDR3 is TGTGCCAGCAGTATGGGGTTCGTGGACAGCTGTGACTTC. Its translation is CASSMGFVDSCDF.

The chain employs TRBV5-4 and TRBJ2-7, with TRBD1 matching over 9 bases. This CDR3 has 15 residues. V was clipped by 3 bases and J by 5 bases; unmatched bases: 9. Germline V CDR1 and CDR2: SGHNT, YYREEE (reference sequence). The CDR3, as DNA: TGTGCCAGCAGCTCGGGACAGGGAATAAGGAACGAGCAGTACTTC. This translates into CASSSGQGIRNEQYF.

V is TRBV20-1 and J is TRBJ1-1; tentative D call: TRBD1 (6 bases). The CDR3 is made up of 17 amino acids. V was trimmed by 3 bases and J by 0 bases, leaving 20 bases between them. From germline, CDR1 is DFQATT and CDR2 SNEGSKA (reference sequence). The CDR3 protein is CSASLLRSGTLNTEAFF. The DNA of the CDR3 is TGCAGTGCTAGTTTATTAAGGTCAGGGACACTGAACACTGAAGCTTTCTTT.

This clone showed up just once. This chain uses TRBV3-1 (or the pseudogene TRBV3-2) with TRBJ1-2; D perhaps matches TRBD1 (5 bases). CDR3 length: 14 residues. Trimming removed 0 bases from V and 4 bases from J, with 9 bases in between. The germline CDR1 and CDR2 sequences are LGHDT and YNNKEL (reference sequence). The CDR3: CASSQDAGLYGYTF. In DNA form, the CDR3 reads TGTGCCAGCAGCCAAGATGCGGGGCTCTATGGCTACACCTTC.

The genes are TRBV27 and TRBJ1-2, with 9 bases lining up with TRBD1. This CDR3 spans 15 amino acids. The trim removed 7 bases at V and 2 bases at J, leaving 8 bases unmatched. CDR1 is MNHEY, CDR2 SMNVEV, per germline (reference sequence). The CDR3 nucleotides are TGTGCCAGCATAGGTTCCGGGACAGGGAACTATGGCTACACCTTC. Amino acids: CASIGSGTGNYGYTF.

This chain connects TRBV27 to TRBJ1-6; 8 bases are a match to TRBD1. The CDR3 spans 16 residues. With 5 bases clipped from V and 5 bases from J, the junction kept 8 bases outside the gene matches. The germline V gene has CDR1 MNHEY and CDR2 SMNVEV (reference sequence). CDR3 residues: CASSATGGFNNSPLHF. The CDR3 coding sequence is TGTGCCAGCAGTGCTACAGGGGGATTCAATAATTCACCCCTCCACTTT.